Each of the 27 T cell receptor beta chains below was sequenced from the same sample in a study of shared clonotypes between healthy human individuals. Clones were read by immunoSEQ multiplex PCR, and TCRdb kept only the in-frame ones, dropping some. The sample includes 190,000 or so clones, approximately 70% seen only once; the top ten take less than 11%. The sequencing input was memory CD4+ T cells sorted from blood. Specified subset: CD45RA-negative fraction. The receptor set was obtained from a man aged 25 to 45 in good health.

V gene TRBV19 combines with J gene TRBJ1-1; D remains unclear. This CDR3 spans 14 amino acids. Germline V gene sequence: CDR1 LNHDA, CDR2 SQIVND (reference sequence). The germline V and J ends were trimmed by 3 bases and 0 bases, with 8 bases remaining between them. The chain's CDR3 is CASSIGPLNTEAFF. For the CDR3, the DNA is TGTGCCAGTAGTATTGGACCGCTGAACACTGAAGCTTTCTTT. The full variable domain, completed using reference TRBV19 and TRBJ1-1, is DGGITQSPKYLFRKEGQNVTLSCEQNLNHDAMYWYRQDPGQGLRLIYYSQIVNDFQKGDIAEGYSVSREKKESFPLTVTSAQKNPTAFYLCASSIGPLNTEAFFGQGTRLTVV.

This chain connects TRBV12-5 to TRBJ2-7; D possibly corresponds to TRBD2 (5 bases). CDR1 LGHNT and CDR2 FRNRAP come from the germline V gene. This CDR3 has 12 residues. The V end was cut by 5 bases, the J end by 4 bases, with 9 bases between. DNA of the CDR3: TGTGCTAGTGGTAGCGGATGGTACGAGCAGTACTTC. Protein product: CASGSGWYEQYF.

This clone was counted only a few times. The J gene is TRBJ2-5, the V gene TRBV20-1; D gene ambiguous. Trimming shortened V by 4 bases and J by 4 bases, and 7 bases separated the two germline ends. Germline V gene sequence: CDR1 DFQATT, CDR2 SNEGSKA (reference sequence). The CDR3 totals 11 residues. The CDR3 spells CSAIQSETQYF. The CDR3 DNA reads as TGCAGTGCTATACAGTCAGAGACCCAGTACTTC.

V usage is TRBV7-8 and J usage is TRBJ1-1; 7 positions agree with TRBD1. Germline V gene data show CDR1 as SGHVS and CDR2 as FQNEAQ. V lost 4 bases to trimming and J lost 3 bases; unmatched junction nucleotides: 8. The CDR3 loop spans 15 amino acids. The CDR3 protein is CASSSRRGLDTEAFF. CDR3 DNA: TGTGCCAGCAGCTCCAGGAGGGGGCTGGACACTGAAGCTTTCTTT.

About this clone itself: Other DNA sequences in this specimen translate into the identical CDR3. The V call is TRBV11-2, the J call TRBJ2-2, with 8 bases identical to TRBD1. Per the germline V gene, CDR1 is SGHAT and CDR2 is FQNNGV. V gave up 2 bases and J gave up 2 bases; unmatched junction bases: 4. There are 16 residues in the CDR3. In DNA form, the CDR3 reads TGTGCCAGCAGCTTATTGGCAGGGGGCAACACCGGGGAGCTGTTTTTT. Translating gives CASSLLAGGNTGELFF.

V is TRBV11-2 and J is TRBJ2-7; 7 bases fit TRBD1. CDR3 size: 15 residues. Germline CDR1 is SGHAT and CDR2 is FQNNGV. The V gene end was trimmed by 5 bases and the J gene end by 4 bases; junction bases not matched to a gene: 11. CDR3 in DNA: TGTGCCAGCAGCGCAAGACAGGGAGTGGGGTACGAGCAGTACTTC. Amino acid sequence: CASSARQGVGYEQYF. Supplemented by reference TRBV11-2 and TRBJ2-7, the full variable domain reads EAGVAQSPRYKIIEKRQSVAFWCNPISGHATLYWYQQILGQGPKLLIQFQNNGVVDDSQLPKDRFSAERLKGVDSTLKIQPAKLEDSAVYLCASSARQGVGYEQYFGPGTRLTVT.

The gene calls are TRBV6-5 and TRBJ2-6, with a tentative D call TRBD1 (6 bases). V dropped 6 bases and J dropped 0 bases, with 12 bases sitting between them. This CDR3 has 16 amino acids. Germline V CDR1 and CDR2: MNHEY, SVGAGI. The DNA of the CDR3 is TGTGCCAGCAGCTACGGGGACATCTCTGGGGCCAACGTCCTGACTTTC. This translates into CASSYGDISGANVLTF.

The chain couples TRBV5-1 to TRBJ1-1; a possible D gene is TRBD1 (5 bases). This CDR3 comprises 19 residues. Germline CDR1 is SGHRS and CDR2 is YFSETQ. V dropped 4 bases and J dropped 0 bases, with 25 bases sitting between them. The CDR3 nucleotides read TGCGCCAGCAGCCCTACCCAGAGGGCAGGACACTTATTGAACACTGAAGCTTTCTTT. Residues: CASSPTQRAGHLLNTEAFF.

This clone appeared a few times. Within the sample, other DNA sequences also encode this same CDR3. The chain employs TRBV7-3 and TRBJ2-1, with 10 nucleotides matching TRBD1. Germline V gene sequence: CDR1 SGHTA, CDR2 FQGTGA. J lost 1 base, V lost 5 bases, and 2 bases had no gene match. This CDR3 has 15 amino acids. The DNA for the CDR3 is TGTGCCAGCAGCCGGGACAGGGGTTCCTACAATGAGCAGTTCTTC. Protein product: CASSRDRGSYNEQFF.

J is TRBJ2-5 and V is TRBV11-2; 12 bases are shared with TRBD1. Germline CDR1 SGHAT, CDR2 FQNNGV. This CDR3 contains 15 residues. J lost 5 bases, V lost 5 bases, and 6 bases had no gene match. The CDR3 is CASSAGTGGAETQYF. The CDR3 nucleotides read TGTGCCAGCAGCGCCGGGACAGGGGGCGCTGAGACCCAGTACTTC.

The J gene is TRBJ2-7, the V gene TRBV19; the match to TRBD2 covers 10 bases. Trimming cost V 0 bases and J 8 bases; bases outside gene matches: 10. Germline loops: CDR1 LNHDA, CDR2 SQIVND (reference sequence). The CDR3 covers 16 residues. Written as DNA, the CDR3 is TGTGCCAGTAGTATAGAAGCGGGAGGGACTCCTGGGAAGCAGTACTTC. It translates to CASSIEAGGTPGKQYF.

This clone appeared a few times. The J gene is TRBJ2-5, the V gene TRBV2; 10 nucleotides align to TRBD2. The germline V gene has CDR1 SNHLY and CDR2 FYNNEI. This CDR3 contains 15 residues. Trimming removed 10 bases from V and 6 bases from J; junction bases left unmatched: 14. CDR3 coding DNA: TGTGCCACCTCAAAGGGGCCTAGCGGGAGTAAGACCCAGTACTTC. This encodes CATSKGPSGSKTQYF.

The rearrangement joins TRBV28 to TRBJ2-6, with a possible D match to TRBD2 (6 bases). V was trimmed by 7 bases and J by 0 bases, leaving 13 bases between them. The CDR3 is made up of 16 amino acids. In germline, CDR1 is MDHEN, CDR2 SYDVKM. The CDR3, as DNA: TGTGCCAGCACGAGGCGGGGAGCCTCTGGGGCCAACGTCCTGACTTTC. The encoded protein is CASTRRGASGANVLTF.

CDR3 sequence: CASIFREGYEQYF. CDR3 sequence (DNA): TGTGCCAGCATATTCAGGGAAGGCTACGAGCAGTACTTC. V gene TRBV2 combines with J gene TRBJ2-7; tentatively, D is TRBD1 (5 bases). Germline V gene lookup returns CDR1 SNHLY and CDR2 FYNNEI. This CDR3 comprises 13 residues. V was trimmed by 7 bases and J by 3 bases, leaving 13 bases between them.

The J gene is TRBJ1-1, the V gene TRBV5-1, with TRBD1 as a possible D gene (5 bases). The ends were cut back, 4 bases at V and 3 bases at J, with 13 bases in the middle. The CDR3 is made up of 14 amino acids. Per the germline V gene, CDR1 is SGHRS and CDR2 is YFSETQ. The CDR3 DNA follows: TGCGCCAGCAGCCCGGACGGGGCGGACACTGAAGCTTTCTTT. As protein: CASSPDGADTEAFF.

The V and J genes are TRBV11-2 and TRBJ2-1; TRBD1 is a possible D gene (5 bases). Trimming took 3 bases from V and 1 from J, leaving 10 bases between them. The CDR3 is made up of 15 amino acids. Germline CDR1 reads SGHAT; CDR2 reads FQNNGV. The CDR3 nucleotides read TGTGCCAGCAGCTTCAGGCAGGGATCCTACAATGAGCAGTTCTTC. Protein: CASSFRQGSYNEQFF.

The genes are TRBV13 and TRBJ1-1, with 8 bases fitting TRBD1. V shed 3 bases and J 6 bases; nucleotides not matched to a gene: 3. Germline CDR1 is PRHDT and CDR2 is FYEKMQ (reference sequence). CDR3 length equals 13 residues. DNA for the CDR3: TGTGCCAGCAGCTTCAGGGGACAGGCTGAAGCTTTCTTT. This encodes CASSFRGQAEAFF.

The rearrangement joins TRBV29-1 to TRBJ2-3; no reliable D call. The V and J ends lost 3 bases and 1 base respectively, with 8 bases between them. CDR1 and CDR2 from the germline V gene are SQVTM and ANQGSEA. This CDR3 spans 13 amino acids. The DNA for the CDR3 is TGCAGCGTTGATGAGAGAGGCACAGATACGCAGTATTTT. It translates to CSVDERGTDTQYF.

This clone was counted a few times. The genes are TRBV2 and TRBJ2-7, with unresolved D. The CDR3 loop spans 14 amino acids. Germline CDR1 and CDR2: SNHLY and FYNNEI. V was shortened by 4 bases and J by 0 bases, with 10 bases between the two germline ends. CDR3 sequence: CASSVLASSYEQYF. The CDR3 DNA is TGTGCCAGCAGTGTACTGGCCAGCTCCTACGAGCAGTACTTC.

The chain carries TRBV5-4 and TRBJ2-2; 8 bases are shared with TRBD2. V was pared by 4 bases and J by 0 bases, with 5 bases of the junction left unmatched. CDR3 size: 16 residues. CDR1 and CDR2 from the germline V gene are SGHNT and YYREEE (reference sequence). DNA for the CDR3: TGTGCCAGCAGCCCACTAGCGGCGGCGAACACCGGGGAGCTGTTTTTT. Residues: CASSPLAAANTGELFF.

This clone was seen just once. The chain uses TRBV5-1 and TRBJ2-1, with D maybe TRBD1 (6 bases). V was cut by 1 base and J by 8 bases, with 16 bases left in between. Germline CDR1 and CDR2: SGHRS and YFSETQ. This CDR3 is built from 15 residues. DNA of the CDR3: TGCGCCAGCAGCTTGTCAGCCCCCCAGGGGCATGAGCAGTTCTTC. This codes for CASSLSAPQGHEQFF.

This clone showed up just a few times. This CDR3 is CASSWPSRVGGYTF. Written as DNA, the CDR3 is TGTGCCAGCAGCTGGCCTAGTCGTGTTGGGGGCTACACCTTC. V and J are TRBV11-2 and TRBJ1-2; D is undetermined. CDR3 length: 14 residues. V was pared by 4 bases and J by 8 bases, with 17 bases between. The germline V gene has CDR1 SGHAT and CDR2 FQNNGV.

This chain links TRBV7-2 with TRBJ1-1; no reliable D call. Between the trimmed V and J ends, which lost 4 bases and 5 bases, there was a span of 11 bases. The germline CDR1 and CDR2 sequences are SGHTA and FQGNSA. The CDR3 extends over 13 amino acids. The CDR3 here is CASSSGLRTEAFF. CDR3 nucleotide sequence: TGTGCCAGCAGCTCTGGGCTGAGGACTGAAGCTTTCTTT. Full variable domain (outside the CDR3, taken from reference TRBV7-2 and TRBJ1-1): GAGVSQSPSNKVTEKGKDVELRCDPISGHTALYWYRQSLGQGLEFLIYFQGNSAPDKSGLPSDRFSAERTGGSVSTLTIQRTQQEDSAVYLCASSSGLRTEAFFGQGTRLTVV.

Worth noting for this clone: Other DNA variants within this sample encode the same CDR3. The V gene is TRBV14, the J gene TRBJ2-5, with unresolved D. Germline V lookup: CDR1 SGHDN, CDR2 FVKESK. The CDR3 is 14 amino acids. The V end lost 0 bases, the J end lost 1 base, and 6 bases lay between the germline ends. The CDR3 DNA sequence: TGTGCCAGCAGCCAAGATCTTGGCCAAGAGACCCAGTACTTC. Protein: CASSQDLGQETQYF. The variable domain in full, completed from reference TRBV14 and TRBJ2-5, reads EAGVTQFPSHSVIEKGQTVTLRCDPISGHDNLYWYRRVMGKEIKFLLHFVKESKQDESGMPNNRFLAERTGGTYSTLKVQPAELEDSGVYFCASSQDLGQETQYFGPGTRLLVL.

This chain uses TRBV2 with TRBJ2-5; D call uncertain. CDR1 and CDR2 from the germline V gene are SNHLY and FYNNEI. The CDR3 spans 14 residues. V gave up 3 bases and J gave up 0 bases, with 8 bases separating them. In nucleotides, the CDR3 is TGTGCCAGCAGTGATAGGCGGAACCAAGAGACCCAGTACTTC. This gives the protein CASSDRRNQETQYF. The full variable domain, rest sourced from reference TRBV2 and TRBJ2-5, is EPEVTQTPSHQVTQMGQEVILRCVPISNHLYFYWYRQILGQKVEFLVSFYNNEISEKSEIFDDQFSVERPDGSNFTLKIRSTKLEDSAMYFCASSDRRNQETQYFGPGTRLLVL.

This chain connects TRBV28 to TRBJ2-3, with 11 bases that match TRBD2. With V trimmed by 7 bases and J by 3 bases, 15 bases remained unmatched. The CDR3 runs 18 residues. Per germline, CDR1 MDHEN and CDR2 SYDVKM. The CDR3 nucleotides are TGTGCCAGCACCCCCATAGCGGGAGGGCCGAGGGTTACAGATACGCAGTATTTT. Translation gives CASTPIAGGPRVTDTQYF. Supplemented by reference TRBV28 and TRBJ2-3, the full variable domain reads DVKVTQSSRYLVKRTGEKVFLECVQDMDHENMFWYRQDPGLGLRLIYFSYDVKMKEKGDIPEGYSVSREKKERFSLILESASTNQTSMYLCASTPIAGGPRVTDTQYFGPGTRLTVL.

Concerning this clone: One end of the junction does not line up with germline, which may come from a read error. CDR3 sequence: CASGEAAQGTQYF. The CDR3 nucleotides are TGTGCCAGCGGGGAGGCAGCTCAAGGGACCCAGTACTTC. This chain uses TRBV9 with TRBJ2-5; D is perhaps TRBD2 (6 bases). Per germline, CDR1 SGDLS and CDR2 YYNGEE. The CDR3 spans 13 residues.